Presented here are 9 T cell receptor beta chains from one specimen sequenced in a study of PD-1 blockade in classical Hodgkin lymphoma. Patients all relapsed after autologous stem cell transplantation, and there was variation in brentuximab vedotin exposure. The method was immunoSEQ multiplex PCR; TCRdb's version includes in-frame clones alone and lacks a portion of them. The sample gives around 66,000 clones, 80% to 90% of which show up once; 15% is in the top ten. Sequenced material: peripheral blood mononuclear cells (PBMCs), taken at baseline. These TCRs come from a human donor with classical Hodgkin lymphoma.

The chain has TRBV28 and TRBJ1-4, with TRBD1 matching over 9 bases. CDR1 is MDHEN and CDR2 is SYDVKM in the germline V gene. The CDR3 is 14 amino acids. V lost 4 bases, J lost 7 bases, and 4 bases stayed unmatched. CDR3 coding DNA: TGTGCCAGCAGTTCAGGACAGGGGAGTGAAAAACTGTTTTTT. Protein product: CASSSGQGSEKLFF.

Here the CDR3 DNA reads TGTGCCAGCAGTGGACTCCAGGGGATAAACACTGAAGCTTTCTTT. It translates to CASSGLQGINTEAFF. The chain carries TRBV27 and TRBJ1-1; a possible D gene is TRBD1 (6 bases). The V and J ends lost 5 bases and 2 bases respectively, with 15 bases between them. The germline V gene has CDR1 MNHEY and CDR2 SMNVEV (reference sequence). The CDR3 is 15 residues long.

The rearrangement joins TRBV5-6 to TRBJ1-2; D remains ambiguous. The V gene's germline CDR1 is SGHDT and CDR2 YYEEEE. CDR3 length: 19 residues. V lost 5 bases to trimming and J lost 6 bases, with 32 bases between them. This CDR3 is CASRSLLPAGSYGSHGYTF. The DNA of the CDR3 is TGTGCCAGCAGATCCCTCCTCCCGGCGGGCTCCTATGGGAGCCATGGCTACACCTTC.

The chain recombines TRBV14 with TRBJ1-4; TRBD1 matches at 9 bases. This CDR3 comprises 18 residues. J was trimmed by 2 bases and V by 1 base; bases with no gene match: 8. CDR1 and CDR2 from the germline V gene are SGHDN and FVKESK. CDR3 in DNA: TGTGCCAGCAGCCAAGGCCGGACAGGGGTGGTGACTAATGAAAAACTGTTTTTT. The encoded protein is CASSQGRTGVVTNEKLFF.

CDR3 sequence reads: CASSPPAGEETQYF. The CDR3 DNA reads TGTGCCAGCAGCCCGCCGGCAGGGGAAGAGACCCAGTACTTC. The chain employs TRBV7-8 and TRBJ2-5, with a weak D call TRBD1 (6 bases). The CDR3 sequence is 14 residues long. Trimming removed 5 bases from V and 3 bases from J, with 13 bases in between. CDR1 and CDR2 (germline): SGHVS, FQNEAQ.

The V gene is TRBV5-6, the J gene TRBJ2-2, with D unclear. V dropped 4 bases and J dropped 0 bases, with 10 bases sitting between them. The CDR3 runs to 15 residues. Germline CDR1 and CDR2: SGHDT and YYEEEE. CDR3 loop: CASSPLLPNTGELFF. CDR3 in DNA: TGTGCCAGCAGCCCCTTACTCCCGAACACCGGGGAGCTGTTTTTT.

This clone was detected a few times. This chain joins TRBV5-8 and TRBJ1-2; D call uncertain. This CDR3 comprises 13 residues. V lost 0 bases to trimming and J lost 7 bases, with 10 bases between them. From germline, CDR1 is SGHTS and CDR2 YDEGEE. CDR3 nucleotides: TGTGCCAGCAGCTTGGAAGCGTCGGGTGGCTACACCTTC. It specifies CASSLEASGGYTF.

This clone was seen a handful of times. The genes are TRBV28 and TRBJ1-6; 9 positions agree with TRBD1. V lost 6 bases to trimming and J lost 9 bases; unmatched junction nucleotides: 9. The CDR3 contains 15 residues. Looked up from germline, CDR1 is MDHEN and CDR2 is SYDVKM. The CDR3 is CASRTTGQGGSPLHF. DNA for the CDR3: TGTGCCAGCAGGACAACGGGACAGGGAGGTTCACCCCTCCACTTT.

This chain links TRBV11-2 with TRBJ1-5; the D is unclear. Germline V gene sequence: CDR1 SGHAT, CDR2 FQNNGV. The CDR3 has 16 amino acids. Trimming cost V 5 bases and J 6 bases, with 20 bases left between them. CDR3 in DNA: TGTGCCAGCAGCAAATCGGCACAAGGTGGAGGTCAGCCCCAGCATTTT. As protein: CASSKSAQGGGQPQHF.